The 20 T cell receptor beta chains in this list originate from one sample, sequenced in a study of identifying expanded T cells in peripheral blood. Profiling relied on immunoSEQ multiplex PCR, and the TCRdb table lists in-frame clones only, not all of them. The profile shows under 110,000 clones, around 90% of them singletons. The sample was blood. The receptors derive from a person between 18 and 75 years old in good health.

This clone was seen more than once but under ten times. This chain joins TRBV2 and TRBJ1-6; no firm D call. V was shortened by 6 bases and J by 5 bases, with 8 bases between the two germline ends. The CDR3 has 13 amino acids. Germline-derived CDR1 and CDR2 are SNHLY and FYNNEI. CDR3 sequence reads: CASRVGNNSPLHF. CDR3 DNA sequence: TGTGCCAGCAGAGTGGGGAATAATTCACCCCTCCACTTT. Variable domain in full (rest from reference TRBV2 and TRBJ1-6): EPEVTQTPSHQVTQMGQEVILRCVPISNHLYFYWYRQILGQKVEFLVSFYNNEISEKSEIFDDQFSVERPDGSNFTLKIRSTKLEDSAMYFCASRVGNNSPLHFGNGTRLTVT.

This clone appeared a few times. The chain joins TRBV7-2 to TRBJ1-4, with 8 positions matching TRBD1. V was clipped by 1 base and J by 8 bases; unmatched bases: 3. Germline lookup yields CDR1 SGHTA and CDR2 FQGNSA. The CDR3 consists of 14 residues. CDR3 region: CASSLGAGGEKLFF. The DNA of the CDR3 is TGTGCCAGCAGCTTAGGAGCAGGGGGCGAAAAACTGTTTTTT. Variable domain in full (rest from reference TRBV7-2 and TRBJ1-4): GAGVSQSPSNKVTEKGKDVELRCDPISGHTALYWYRQSLGQGLEFLIYFQGNSAPDKSGLPSDRFSAERTGGSVSTLTIQRTQQEDSAVYLCASSLGAGGEKLFFGSGTQLSVL.

This clone was found a few times. The chain uses TRBV7-9 and TRBJ1-2; D possibly corresponds to TRBD1 (6 bases). Germline V lookup: CDR1 SEHNR, CDR2 FQNEAQ (reference sequence). The CDR3 loop spans 15 amino acids. The germline V and J ends were trimmed by 7 bases and 4 bases, with 19 bases remaining between them. DNA of the CDR3: TGTGCCAGCACCCTATCAGAAGGACAGAGCTATGGCTACACCTTC. Its translation: CASTLSEGQSYGYTF.

Only one count was recorded for this clone. This CDR3 is also generated by other DNA sequences in the sample. The V and J genes are TRBV7-2 and TRBJ1-6, with D hard to call. There are 15 residues in the CDR3. Germline values: CDR1 SGHTA, CDR2 FQGNSA. Deletions cut 6 bases from V and 0 bases from J, with 9 bases between. CDR3 sequence: CASSLGSSYNSPLHF. The DNA for the CDR3 is TGTGCCAGCAGTCTCGGCAGCTCCTATAATTCACCCCTCCACTTT.

V and J are TRBV6-5 and TRBJ1-6; unclear D gene. Trimming left V 6 bases short and J 10 bases short, with 19 bases between. Germline lookup yields CDR1 MNHEY and CDR2 SVGAGI. The CDR3 is made up of 15 amino acids. CDR3: CASSPTGRNWSPLHF. Written as DNA, the CDR3 is TGTGCCAGCAGCCCGACTGGACGGAACTGGTCACCCCTCCACTTT.

The rearrangement joins TRBV6-5 to TRBJ2-7, with D possibly being TRBD1 or TRBD2 (5 bases each). The CDR3 runs to 14 residues. CDR1 is MNHEY, CDR2 SVGAGI, per germline. Trimming shortened V by 2 bases and J by 2 bases, and 10 bases separated the two germline ends. The CDR3 DNA sequence: TGTGCCAGCAGTTACGGTCTGGGACCCTACGAGCAGTACTTC. This translates into CASSYGLGPYEQYF.

The rearrangement uses TRBV6-5 and TRBJ1-6; D is undetermined. V was shortened by 5 bases and J by 9 bases, with 17 bases between the two germline ends. This CDR3 spans 15 amino acids. In germline, CDR1 is MNHEY, CDR2 SVGAGI. The CDR3 nucleotides read TGTGCCAGCAGTGCGTTGTTCCAAGTCCGTTCACCCCTCCACTTT. As protein: CASSALFQVRSPLHF.

In its sample, this clone was seen once. CDR3 coding DNA: TGTGCTAGCAAGGGGGGGCCATACACAGATACGCAGTATTTT. It is translated as CASKGGPYTDTQYF. The rearrangement uses TRBV12-5 and TRBJ2-3; a possible D gene is TRBD2 (7 bases). The CDR3 totals 14 residues. CDR1 is LGHNT and CDR2 is FRNRAP in the germline V gene. V lost 9 bases to trimming and J lost 2 bases, with 15 bases between them.

The V call is TRBV28, the J call TRBJ1-5; D not certain. Germline CDR1 and CDR2: MDHEN and SYDVKM. V lost 8 bases and J 7 bases, leaving 6 bases between the germline ends. The CDR3 consists of 10 residues. DNA of the CDR3: TGTGCCAGCTCCCTCCAGCCCCAGCATTTT. Its translation: CASSLQPQHF.

V usage is TRBV6-5 and J usage is TRBJ2-5; TRBD2 is a possible D gene (6 bases). Per germline, CDR1 MNHEY and CDR2 SVGAGI. Deletions cut 6 bases from V and 1 base from J, with 15 bases between. The CDR3 has 15 amino acids. In DNA form, the CDR3 reads TGTGCCAGCAGCCGATACCATAGCGGCCAAGAGACCCAGTACTTC. Residues: CASSRYHSGQETQYF.

V and J are TRBV2 and TRBJ2-7; possibly TRBD1 for D (6 bases). Looked up from germline, CDR1 is SNHLY and CDR2 is FYNNEI. The length of the CDR3 is 13 residues. Trimming shortened V by 0 bases and J by 3 bases, and 6 bases separated the two germline ends. This chain's CDR3 is CASSEATGYEQYF. CDR3 bases: TGTGCCAGCAGTGAAGCGACAGGCTACGAGCAGTACTTC.

The V call is TRBV7-2, the J call TRBJ2-5; 9 positions agree with TRBD2. Germline CDR1 reads SGHTA; CDR2 reads FQGNSA. This CDR3 spans 13 amino acids. Trimming cost V 5 bases and J 7 bases; bases outside gene matches: 5. In DNA form, the CDR3 reads TGTGCCAGCAGCCGAGCGCGGGGGGGGACCCAGTACTTC. This translates into CASSRARGGTQYF.

A few counts support this clone. This chain joins TRBV7-6 and TRBJ1-6; D unclear. The CDR3 has 13 residues. Trimming shortened V by 8 bases and J by 0 bases, and 5 bases separated the two germline ends. Germline V gene data show CDR1 as SGHVS and CDR2 as FNYEAQ. The CDR3 DNA is TGTGCCAGCTCGAGCTCCTATAATTCACCCCTCCACTTT. Translation gives CASSSSYNSPLHF.

The V gene is TRBV30, the J gene TRBJ1-6; no clear D gene. This CDR3 contains 17 residues. Germline assignment: CDR1 GTSNPN and CDR2 SVGIG (reference sequence). V shed 0 bases and J shed 0 bases, with 12 bases lying between them. The chain's CDR3 is CAWSVLGSFSYNSPLHF. Written as DNA, the CDR3 is TGTGCCTGGAGTGTACTGGGCAGCTTCTCCTATAATTCACCCCTCCACTTT.

This clone was observed a single time. This rearrangement joins TRBV5-6 to TRBJ1-5, with D maybe TRBD1 (6 bases). The CDR3 is 12 residues long. Germline V CDR1 and CDR2: SGHDT, YYEEEE. Trimming removed 4 bases from V and 5 bases from J, with 7 bases in between. The CDR3 sequence: CASSEGDQPQHF. The CDR3 coding sequence is TGTGCCAGCAGCGAGGGGGATCAGCCCCAGCATTTT.

V usage is TRBV7-4 and J usage is TRBJ1-5, with D uncertain. V was clipped by 10 bases and J by 0 bases, with 16 bases between them. The CDR3 has 15 amino acids. Germline V gives CDR1 SGHVT, CDR2 SQSDAQ. The CDR3 DNA reads TGTGCCATCGACGAGCCGAATTATAGCAATCAGCCCCAGCATTTT. Protein product: CAIDEPNYSNQPQHF.

The gene calls are TRBV5-1 and TRBJ1-1; 8 positions match TRBD1. This CDR3 has 14 amino acids. V dropped 4 bases and J dropped 8; count of bases not matched to a gene: 10. Per the germline V gene, CDR1 is SGHRS and CDR2 is YFSETQ. As DNA, the CDR3 is TGCGCCAGCAGCCAAGAACCAGACAGGGGAGAAGCTTTCTTT. This gives the protein CASSQEPDRGEAFF.

The chain recombines TRBV6-1 with TRBJ1-4; TRBD1 might be the D (5 bases). Trimming shortened V by 7 bases and J by 6 bases, and 15 bases separated the two germline ends. Looked up from germline, CDR1 is MNHNS and CDR2 is SASEGT. The CDR3 sequence is 14 residues long. The CDR3 DNA sequence: TGTGCCAGCACCCCAGGGCGCGCTTATGAAAAACTGTTTTTT. Its translation: CASTPGRAYEKLFF.

This clone has a handful of counts. The rearrangement joins TRBV5-1 to TRBJ1-6; 9 bases fit TRBD1. Germline CDR1 reads SGHRS; CDR2 reads YFSETQ. J was trimmed by 10 bases and V by 4 bases; bases with no gene match: 3. The CDR3 is made up of 13 amino acids. For the CDR3, the DNA is TGCGCCAGCAGCGCCACAGGGGGCTCACCCCTCCACTTT. It specifies CASSATGGSPLHF. Filled out from reference TRBV5-1 and TRBJ1-6, the complete variable domain reads KAGVTQTPRYLIKTRGQQVTLSCSPISGHRSVSWYQQTPGQGLQFLFEYFSETQRNKGNFPGRFSGRQFSNSRSEMNVSTLELGDSALYLCASSATGGSPLHFGNGTRLTVT.

The V gene is TRBV15, the J gene TRBJ2-5, with 9 bases matching TRBD1. CDR1 LNHNV and CDR2 YYDKDF come from the germline V gene (reference sequence). This CDR3 spans 12 amino acids. V dropped 5 bases and J dropped 5; count of bases not matched to a gene: 0. The CDR3 loop reads CATSDRGETQYF. CDR3 coding DNA: TGTGCCACCAGCGACAGGGGGGAGACCCAGTACTTC.